This TCR beta chain was sequenced for a study of shared clonotypes between healthy human individuals. Study outcomes and limitations: What naive subsets generally showed was a larger estimated richness than memory subsets showed.

Method: immunoSEQ multiplex PCR; TCRdb's copy keeps in-frame clones and lacks some. Of roughly 2.2 million clones in the sample, more than 85% were seen once. All donors were Caucasian adults living in Nashville, Tennessee. Notes on this clone: The antigen is undetermined.

Germline CDR1 and CDR2: SQVTM and ANQGSEA. The CDR3 runs 13 residues. V lost 6 bases, J lost 4 bases, and 13 bases lay in between. The receptor was isolated from a man in his late teens or twenties in good health. Some clones in this sample may be carry-over from other donors' samples. J is TRBJ2-1 and V is TRBV29-1; D remains ambiguous. The material sequenced was naive CD4+ T cells from PBMCs. As to subset: CD45RA+ positively selected. The CDR3, as DNA: TGCAGCGTAGACGAAGCTCAGTACAATGAGCAGTTCTTC. Translating gives CSVDEAQYNEQFF.